The 2 T cell receptor beta chains below were found in one sample sequenced in a study of radiation and T cells in renal cell carcinoma (TCRdb year 2020). The time point label of this sample denotes: blood 4 weeks post-SBRT, at nephrectomy. The treatment or condition tag for this specimen amounts to: 15 Gy SBRT to primary tumor, nephrectomy 4 weeks later. Libraries came from the immunoSEQ multiplex PCR assay. Here the immuneACCESS table is served through TCRdb, limited to in-frame sequences with V and J called. Missing clones are a known gap in these copies; in checked studies unresolved V genes cover under half, and the rest lacks a known reason. This sample is represented by 130,000 to 150,000 clones; 86% of them were singletons. The ten largest clones capture around a sixth of the sample. Sequencing used blood, obtained from a patient whose treatment included radiotherapy and nephrectomy. The receptors were sampled from a woman aged 45-60 years with renal cell carcinoma.

The J gene is TRBJ2-1, the V gene TRBV5-1, with 7 bases aligning to TRBD1. Germline values: CDR1 SGHRS, CDR2 YFSETQ. V gave up 2 bases and J gave up 2 bases; unmatched junction bases: 7. CDR3 size: 16 residues. The chain's CDR3 is CASSFTEGAPYNEQFF. As DNA, the CDR3 is TGCGCCAGCAGCTTCACCGAGGGGGCTCCCTACAATGAGCAGTTCTTC.

The chain has TRBV18 and TRBJ2-7, with 8 bases that match TRBD1. Germline values: CDR1 KGHSH, CDR2 LQKENI. The length of the CDR3 is 14 residues. Trimming cost V 1 base and J 3 bases; bases outside gene matches: 2. CDR3 region: CASSPQQGVYEQYF. CDR3 in DNA: TGTGCCAGCTCACCACAACAGGGGGTCTACGAGCAGTACTTC.